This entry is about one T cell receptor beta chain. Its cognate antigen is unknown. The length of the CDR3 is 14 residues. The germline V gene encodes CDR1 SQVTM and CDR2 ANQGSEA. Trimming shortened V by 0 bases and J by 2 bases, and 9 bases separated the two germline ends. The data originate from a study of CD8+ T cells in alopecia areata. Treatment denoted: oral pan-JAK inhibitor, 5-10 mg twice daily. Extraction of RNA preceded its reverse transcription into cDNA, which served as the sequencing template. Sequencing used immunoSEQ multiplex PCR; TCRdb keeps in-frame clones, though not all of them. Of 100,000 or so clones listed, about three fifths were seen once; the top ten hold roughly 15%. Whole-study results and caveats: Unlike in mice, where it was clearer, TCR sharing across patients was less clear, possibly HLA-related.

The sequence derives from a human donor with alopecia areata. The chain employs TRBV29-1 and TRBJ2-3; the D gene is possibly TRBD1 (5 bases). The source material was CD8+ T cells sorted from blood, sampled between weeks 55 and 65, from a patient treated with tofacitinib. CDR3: CSVEDMGPTDTQYF. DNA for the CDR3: TGCAGCGTTGAAGATATGGGGCCCACAGATACGCAGTATTTT.